The rows below give T cell receptor beta chains drawn from one sample of a study of cytomegalovirus exposure and HLA in healthy donors. TCRdb's copy holds only in-frame clones and misses some; the assay was immunoSEQ multiplex PCR. The sample includes approximately 91,000 clones, 55% to 80% of them seen just once. Sequences were obtained from PBMCs. These receptors were taken from a female donor in good health and CMV-seronegative. Each CDR3 is given with its conserved first and last residue. A D gene is named only where the DNA matches it firmly. Clone size is not always given. Where it is, it says once, few, many or a class for expanded clones.

cdr3_length	clone_size	j_call	v_call	d_call	cdr3_nt	cdr3_aa
14	NA	TRBJ1-2	TRBV14	NA	TGTGCCAGCAGCGCCCTGGGGGGTGGCTATGGCTACACCTTC	CASSALGGGYGYTF
18	NA	TRBJ1-1	TRBV4-2	NA	TGTGCCAGCAGCCAAGATTTTAGAGAGTCTCGGGATGACACTGAAGCTTTCTTT	CASSQDFRESRDDTEAFF
15	NA	TRBJ2-3	TRBV6-4	TRBD2	TGTGCCAGCAGCCGACTAGCGGGGGGTACCGATTCGCAGTATTTT	CASSRLAGGTDSQYF
16	NA	TRBJ2-7	TRBV19	TRBD2	TGTGCCAGTAGTATGCGGACTAGCGGGAGAGCCCACGAGCAGTACTTC	CASSMRTSGRAHEQYF
14	NA	TRBJ2-7	TRBV4-1	NA	TGCGCCAGCAGCCAAGTATCGGGGGAGCACGAGCAGTACTTC	CASSQVSGEHEQYF
14	once	TRBJ2-7	TRBV30	TRBD2	TGTGCCTGTTCGTGGGGGGGGAGCTCCTACGAGCAGTACTTC	CACSWGGSSYEQYF
14	NA	TRBJ1-2	TRBV18	NA	TGTGCCAGCTCACTCAGGGATAATAACTATGGCTACACCTTC	CASSLRDNNYGYTF
14	NA	TRBJ1-6	TRBV7-2	NA	TGTGCCAGCAGCTCCCTAAACCATAATTCACCCCTCCACTTT	CASSSLNHNSPLHF
15	NA	TRBJ2-1	TRBV2	TRBD2	TGTGCCAGCAGGGACCGAAGCGGGGGGGCCAATGAGCAGTTCTTC	CASRDRSGGANEQFF
14	NA	TRBJ1-3	TRBV30	TRBD1	TGTGCCTGGATGGGACAGGGGGGTGGAAACACCATATATTTT	CAWMGQGGGNTIYF
15	NA	TRBJ1-2	TRBV19	TRBD1	TGTGGCAGTAAACCCCGAGGGGACAGGCACTATGGCTACACCTTC	CGSKPRGDRHYGYTF
14	NA	TRBJ1-5	TRBV9	NA	TGTGCCAGCGGGGGCGGAAATAGCAATCAGCCCCAGCATTTT	CASGGGNSNQPQHF
11	NA	TRBJ2-3	TRBV30	NA	TGTGCCTCGCCGACAGCAGATACGCAGTATTTT	CASPTADTQYF
14	NA	TRBJ2-1	TRBV11-2	TRBD1	TGTGCCAGCAGCTTAAGGGACAGCTACAATGAGCAGTTCTTC	CASSLRDSYNEQFF
14	NA	TRBJ1-2	TRBV28	TRBD1	TGTGCCAGCAGTTTAGATGGACAGGTCTATGGCTACACCTTC	CASSLDGQVYGYTF
15	NA	TRBJ2-6	TRBV6-1	NA	TGTGCCAGCAGTGTACAGCCATCTGGGGCCAACGTCCTGACTTTC	CASSVQPSGANVLTF
15	few	TRBJ1-2	TRBV27	NA	TGTGCCAGCAGTCCCAGGGCCTTTTCTGGCTATGGCTACACCTTC	CASSPRAFSGYGYTF
14	NA	TRBJ2-5	TRBV5-4	TRBD1	TGTGCCAGCGGGAGGACAGGGGGCGGAGAGACCCAGTACTTC	CASGRTGGGETQYF
14	NA	TRBJ1-4	TRBV28	NA	TGTGCCAGCAGTAGGGGGGGGTTGGGGGAAAAACTGTTTTTT	CASSRGGLGEKLFF
14	NA	TRBJ2-1	TRBV18	TRBD1	TGTGCCAGCTCACCGGGACAGGTGTTCGATGAGCAGTTCTTC	CASSPGQVFDEQFF
13	NA	TRBJ1-3	TRBV9	NA	TGTGCCAGCAGCCCGGACAGATGGAACACCATATATTTT	CASSPDRWNTIYF
13	NA	TRBJ2-1	TRBV6-5	NA	TGTGCCAGCAGTTACTCGCAAGTAGCTGAGCAGTTCTTC	CASSYSQVAEQFF
14	few	TRBJ1-4	TRBV11-2	NA	TGTGCCAGCAGCTTAACCAGGGACTTGGGGAAACTGTTTTTT	CASSLTRDLGKLFF
13	NA	TRBJ2-1	TRBV11-2	NA	TGTGCCAGCAGCTTTAGGGGCGTAAATGAGCAGTTCTTC	CASSFRGVNEQFF
16	NA	TRBJ2-7	TRBV13	TRBD2	TGTGCCAGCAGCGCAAGACTAGCGGGACGCTCCTACGAGCAGTACTTC	CASSARLAGRSYEQYF
17	NA	TRBJ2-4	TRBV19	TRBD1	TGTGCCAGTAGTATCATTGTACAGGGGGGAACCAAAAACATTCAGTACTTC	CASSIIVQGGTKNIQYF
15	NA	TRBJ1-1	TRBV7-2	NA	TGTGCCAGCAGCCAAATACAGGGTGCTTACACTGAAGCTTTCTTT	CASSQIQGAYTEAFF
15	NA	TRBJ1-2	TRBV5-6	NA	TGTGCCAGCAGCCCCAGAGACGGGACTAACTATGGCTACACCTTC	CASSPRDGTNYGYTF
14	few	TRBJ2-3	TRBV6-1	TRBD2	TGTGCCAGCACAGCGGGGAGAGACACAGATACGCAGTATTTT	CASTAGRDTDTQYF
11	NA	TRBJ2-3	TRBV18	NA	TGTGCCAGCTCACGCGCAGATACGCAGTATTTT	CASSRADTQYF
13	NA	TRBJ1-1	TRBV9	NA	TGTGCCAGCAGCCAAGGGGGAAGCACTGAAGCTTTCTTT	CASSQGGSTEAFF
15	NA	TRBJ1-1	TRBV6-5	TRBD1	TGTGCCAGCACCTTCACCGGGACAGGGAACACTGAAGCTTTCTTT	CASTFTGTGNTEAFF
14	NA	TRBJ1-3	TRBV29-1	NA	TGCAGCGGCGCCATCGACAGCTTTGGAAACACCATATATTTT	CSGAIDSFGNTIYF
13	NA	TRBJ2-2	TRBV19	NA	TGTGCCAGTAGTTATCCAGGGGCCGGGGAGCTGTTTTTT	CASSYPGAGELFF
15	NA	TRBJ1-2	TRBV7-9	TRBD1	TGTGCCAGCAGTCCTGGAGGGGGCTCGGGCTATGGCTACACCTTC	CASSPGGGSGYGYTF
14	NA	TRBJ1-4	TRBV5-8	NA	TGTGCCAGCAGTTCCCCCGGGGGAAATGAAAAACTGTTTTTT	CASSSPGGNEKLFF
12	NA	TRBJ1-1	TRBV6-5	TRBD1	TGTGCCACCAGGGACAGGGGATCTGAAGCTTTCTTT	CATRDRGSEAFF
13	NA	TRBJ1-5	TRBV6-5	NA	TGTGCCAGCAGCCCGACGGGAGGACAGCCCCAGCATTTT	CASSPTGGQPQHF
14	NA	TRBJ2-7	TRBV30	TRBD1	TGTGCCTGGAGTGTACTGCGTAGGGGGCGCGAGCAGTACTTC	CAWSVLRRGREQYF
16	few	TRBJ2-5	TRBV4-3	NA	TGCGCCAGCAGCCAAGAACCGGGTCCAGTACAAGAGACCCAGTACTTC	CASSQEPGPVQETQYF
14	NA	TRBJ1-2	TRBV28	TRBD1	TGTGCCAGCAGTCCGGGACAGGGGGCAGGTGGCTACACCTTC	CASSPGQGAGGYTF
16	NA	TRBJ2-6	TRBV6-4	TRBD2	TGTGCCAGCAGTGAGCGGGGGGGCTCTGGGGCCAACGTCCTGACTTTC	CASSERGGSGANVLTF
15	NA	TRBJ2-1	TRBV27	NA	TGTGCCAGCTCCCAAGGTGGGCTGCGTTACAATGAGCAGTTCTTC	CASSQGGLRYNEQFF
15	NA	TRBJ1-4	TRBV15	NA	TGTGCCACCATCCACAAACCGGGAGTTAATGAAAAACTGTTTTTT	CATIHKPGVNEKLFF
15	few	TRBJ2-3	TRBV7-9	TRBD2	TGTGCCAGCAGCTCCCGGGGGGGCCCAATAGATACGCAGTATTTT	CASSSRGGPIDTQYF
14	few	TRBJ2-3	TRBV29-1	TRBD2	TGCAGCGTTGAAGGCGGGAGGGGTACAGATACGCAGTATTTT	CSVEGGRGTDTQYF
13	NA	TRBJ1-4	TRBV11-2	NA	TGTGCCAGCAGCACCAACAGGTTTGGGAAACTGTTTTTT	CASSTNRFGKLFF
13	NA	TRBJ1-5	TRBV19	NA	TGTGCCAGTAGTATACGGGAGCTTCAGCCCCAGCATTTT	CASSIRELQPQHF
13	NA	TRBJ1-1	TRBV10-2	TRBD1	TGCGCCAGCAGGGGACAGGGGTTGACTGAAGCTTTCTTT	CASRGQGLTEAFF
15	NA	TRBJ2-3	TRBV7-2	NA	TGTGCCAGCAGCTTCGGGCAAGGGGGCACAGATACGCAGTATTTT	CASSFGQGGTDTQYF
13	NA	TRBJ2-5	TRBV5-1	NA	TGCGCCAGCAGCCCTGGACAGATGGAGACCCAGTACTTC	CASSPGQMETQYF
16	NA	TRBJ2-7	TRBV27	NA	TGTGCCAGCAGTATAGGGGGCGATGGGGGAGGCTACGAGCAGTACTTC	CASSIGGDGGGYEQYF
18	NA	TRBJ2-7	TRBV18	TRBD1	TGTGCCAGCTCACCACGCGTCCGGGGACAGGGGCGAAGCTACGAGCAGTACTTC	CASSPRVRGQGRSYEQYF
13	NA	TRBJ1-5	TRBV10-2	NA	TGCGCCAGCAGGGAGCGGGGCAATCAGCCCCAGCATTTT	CASRERGNQPQHF
16	NA	TRBJ2-3	TRBV5-1	TRBD2	TGCGCCAGCAGCTTAGGGTCGGGGGGGCCTAGGGATACGCAGTATTTT	CASSLGSGGPRDTQYF